Each of the 26 T cell receptor beta chains below was sequenced from the same sample in a study of early T cells in non-severe SARS-CoV-2 infection. TCRdb itself ran the 5' RACE reads through MiXCR, one entry per CDR3 protein. The sample lists fewer than 120,000 distinct CDR3 sequences; around 12% were seen once. Source: whole blood, taken at baseline. These receptors originate from an adult who was a healthcare worker with PCR-confirmed SARS-CoV-2 infection or an uninfected control (not recorded which).

This clonotype was seen many times. The chain's CDR3 is CASSVGAGRTDTQYF. CDR3 coding DNA: TGTGCCAGCAGTGTAGGCGCGGGACGCACAGATACGCAGTATTTT. The V gene is TRBV2, the J gene TRBJ2-3, with a possible D match to TRBD2 (6 bases). V lost 4 bases and J lost 1, with 12 bases in between. The CDR3 extends over 15 amino acids. Germline CDR1 SNHLY, CDR2 FYNNEI.

V is TRBV4-1 and J is TRBJ1-4; possibly TRBD1 for D (5 bases). V was trimmed by 3 bases and J by 8 bases, leaving 19 bases between them. The CDR3 contains 16 residues. Germline CDR1 reads MGHRA; CDR2 reads YSYEKL. This CDR3 reads CASSQSSGTLGEKLFF. CDR3 nucleotide sequence: TGCGCCAGCAGCCAGTCTTCCGGGACCCTGGGGGAAAAACTGTTTTTT.

V gene TRBV20-1 combines with J gene TRBJ1-5; no definite D call. The ends were cut back, 1 base at V and 2 bases at J, with 12 bases in the middle. The CDR3 has 15 amino acids. Germline V gene lookup returns CDR1 DFQATT and CDR2 SNEGSKA (reference sequence). CDR3 region: CSARAHISGNQPQHF. In nucleotides, the CDR3 is TGCAGTGCTAGAGCCCACATATCGGGCAATCAGCCCCAGCATTTT.

The V gene is TRBV7-2, the J gene TRBJ2-5, with D uncertain. Trimming shortened V by 4 bases and J by 4 bases, and 13 bases separated the two germline ends. The CDR3 totals 14 residues. In germline, CDR1 is SGHTA, CDR2 FQGNSA. As DNA, the CDR3 is TGTGCCAGCAGCTCTTATTTTCGCCCAGAGACCCAGTACTTC. Its translation: CASSSYFRPETQYF. The full variable domain, in which reference TRBV7-2 and TRBJ2-5 provide the parts outside the CDR3, is GAGVSQSPSNKVTEKGKDVELRCDPISGHTALYWYRQSLGQGLEFLIYFQGNSAPDKSGLPSDRFSAERTGGSVSTLTIQRTQQEDSAVYLCASSSYFRPETQYFGPGTRLLVL.

Many counts were recorded for this clonotype. The chain couples TRBV4-1 to TRBJ1-4; TRBD1 agrees at 7 bases. Germline V gene data show CDR1 as MGHRA and CDR2 as YSYEKL. The V gene end was trimmed by 2 bases and the J gene end by 5 bases; junction bases not matched to a gene: 8. The CDR3 has 16 residues. CDR3 sequence (DNA): TGCGCCAGCAGCCAACAACCGGGACAGCCCAATGAAAAACTGTTTTTT. Its protein is CASSQQPGQPNEKLFF.

As to this clonotype: Since a much larger clone is just one base distant, this may be a read error. This chain links TRBV5-1 with TRBJ2-7, with no clear D. CDR1 SGHRS and CDR2 YFSETQ come from the germline V gene. CDR3 size: 11 residues. V lost 4 bases and J 5 bases, leaving 7 bases between the germline ends. The CDR3 loop is CASSRQNEQYF. The DNA for the CDR3 is TGCGCCAGCAGCCGCCAGAACGAGCAGTACTTC.

The chain has TRBV7-9 and TRBJ2-7, with TRBD2 matching 7 bases. V trimming: 4 bases; J trimming: 2 bases; junction bases outside the gene matches: 8. The CDR3 spans 15 residues. Per germline, CDR1 SEHNR and CDR2 FQNEAQ (reference sequence). The DNA for the CDR3 is TGTGCCAGCAGCTCAAGGACGAGCGGGACCTACGAGCAGTACTTC. It is translated as CASSSRTSGTYEQYF. Based on the CDR3 plus reference TRBV7-9 and TRBJ2-7, the full variable domain is DTGVSQNPRHKITKRGQNVTFRCDPISEHNRLYWYRQTLGQGPEFLTYFQNEAQLEKSRLLSDRFSAERPKGSFSTLEIQRTEQGDSAMYLCASSSRTSGTYEQYFGPGTRLTVT.

This clonotype was counted a few times. The V and J genes are TRBV4-1 and TRBJ1-1; 7 bases are shared with TRBD1. The germline CDR1 and CDR2 sequences are MGHRA and YSYEKL. The CDR3 covers 11 residues. J was trimmed by 5 bases and V by 8 bases; bases with no gene match: 2. CDR3 nucleotides: TGCGCCAGCGGACAGGCGACTGAAGCTTTCTTT. This encodes CASGQATEAFF.

The genes are TRBV7-8 and TRBJ2-2; D is possibly TRBD1 (5 bases). The V gene's germline CDR1 is SGHVS and CDR2 FQNEAQ. The CDR3 contains 14 residues. With 3 bases removed from V and 4 bases from J, the gap between germline ends came to 9 bases. The chain's CDR3 is CASSFRVSTGELFF. CDR3 in DNA: TGTGCCAGCAGCTTCAGGGTGTCCACCGGGGAGCTGTTTTTT.

The genes are TRBV3-1 and TRBJ2-3, with unresolved D. CDR1 LGHDT and CDR2 YNNKEL come from the germline V gene (reference sequence). The CDR3 runs to 14 residues. The V end was cut by 5 bases, the J end by 1 base, with 10 bases between. This chain's CDR3 is CASSAAGGTDTQYF. Written as DNA, the CDR3 is TGTGCCAGCAGCGCTGCTGGGGGCACAGATACGCAGTATTTT.

This clonotype appeared a few times. V usage is TRBV9 and J usage is TRBJ1-2; TRBD1 matches 10 bases. J was trimmed by 0 bases and V by 2 bases; bases with no gene match: 1. Germline CDR1 is SGDLS and CDR2 is YYNGEE. The CDR3 loop spans 15 amino acids. The CDR3 here is CASSVGQGANYGYTF. CDR3 sequence (DNA): TGTGCCAGCAGCGTCGGACAGGGGGCTAACTATGGCTACACCTTC.

This clonotype was observed many times. The chain is built from TRBV18 and TRBJ2-5; D gene uncertain. The CDR3 runs to 13 residues. The germline V gene encodes CDR1 KGHSH and CDR2 LQKENI. V was shortened by 0 bases and J by 5 bases, with 7 bases between the two germline ends. CDR3 sequence reads: CASSPPSQETQYF. CDR3 in DNA: TGTGCCAGCTCACCACCCTCCCAGGAGACCCAGTACTTC. Full variable domain (rest looked up from reference TRBV18 and TRBJ2-5): NAGVMQNPRHLVRRRGQEARLRCSPMKGHSHVYWYRQLPEEGLKFMVYLQKENIIDESGMPKERFSAEFPKEGPSILRIQQVVRGDSAAYFCASSPPSQETQYFGPGTRLLVL.

This clonotype was seen a handful of times. The rearrangement links TRBV29-1 to TRBJ1-2, with 7 bases identical to TRBD1. Germline CDR1 is SQVTM and CDR2 is ANQGSEA. The length of the CDR3 is 14 residues. The V and J ends lost 7 bases and 7 bases, in that order; junction bases with no gene match: 15. In nucleotides, the CDR3 is TGCAGCGCCCGAGGGGGCACAGAGAGTGGTGGCTACACCTTC. It encodes CSARGGTESGGYTF.

J is TRBJ2-7 and V is TRBV28; no clear D gene. CDR1 is MDHEN, CDR2 SYDVKM, per germline. The CDR3 is 12 amino acids. V lost 6 bases and J lost 4, with 10 bases in between. CDR3 sequence: CASSPGGYEQYF. DNA for the CDR3: TGTGCCAGCAGCCCGGGTGGATACGAGCAGTACTTC.

The V call is TRBV28, the J call TRBJ2-2; D remains unclear. CDR1 and CDR2 (germline): MDHEN, SYDVKM. The V gene lost 5 bases and the J gene lost 6 bases, with 7 bases spanning the gap. The CDR3 loop spans 12 amino acids. The CDR3 region has the DNA TGTGCCAGCAGTACCCCCCCCGGGGAGCTGTTTTTT. This sequence encodes CASSTPPGELFF.

The genes are TRBV2 and TRBJ1-2; the match to TRBD1 covers 8 bases. CDR1 SNHLY and CDR2 FYNNEI come from the germline V gene. This CDR3 has 14 residues. The junction had 2 bases not matched to a gene; V was cut back by 1 base and J by 4 bases. CDR3 residues: CASSEETGGYGYTF. The CDR3 region has the DNA TGTGCCAGCAGTGAAGAAACAGGGGGCTATGGCTACACCTTC.

This clonotype was recorded a few times. The J gene is TRBJ2-7, the V gene TRBV7-2; D might be TRBD1 or TRBD2, each matching 5 bases. The CDR3 runs to 15 residues. V was cut by 5 bases and J by 7 bases, with 21 bases left in between. The V gene's germline CDR1 is SGHTA and CDR2 FQGNSA. CDR3 nucleotides: TGTGCCAGCAGCCCCAGTACCGGGACGAGGAAAGAGCAGTACTTC. Translating gives CASSPSTGTRKEQYF.

This clonotype was seen only a few times. The rearrangement uses TRBV29-1 and TRBJ1-2, with a tentative D call TRBD1 (6 bases). The CDR3 has 16 residues. The V and J ends lost 0 bases and 4 bases respectively, with 18 bases between them. CDR1 and CDR2 (germline): SQVTM, ANQGSEA. The CDR3 DNA reads as TGCAGCGTTGAAGATTCTGGGGACAATGGACGCTATGGCTACACCTTC. As protein: CSVEDSGDNGRYGYTF.

V is TRBV5-1 and J is TRBJ2-7; the D gene could be TRBD1 or TRBD2 (5 bases each). The ends were cut back, 6 bases at V and 2 bases at J, with 15 bases in the middle. The CDR3 has 14 residues. Germline V CDR1 and CDR2: SGHRS, YFSETQ. The CDR3 protein is CASNSRDGAYEQYF. CDR3 DNA: TGCGCCAGCAACTCCCGGGACGGAGCCTACGAGCAGTACTTC.

This clonotype was seen many times. The chain couples TRBV20-1 to TRBJ1-1, with D tentatively TRBD1 (5 bases). Looked up from germline, CDR1 is DFQATT and CDR2 is SNEGSKA (reference sequence). The CDR3 is made up of 13 amino acids. V dropped 6 bases and J dropped 1 base, with 12 bases sitting between them. The CDR3: CSAQGDSNTEAFF. The CDR3 nucleotides read TGCAGTGCCCAGGGAGACTCGAACACTGAAGCTTTCTTT.

This clonotype came up a few times. This rearrangement joins TRBV28 to TRBJ2-6; D is possibly TRBD1 or TRBD2 (5 bases each). The CDR3 runs to 17 residues. V was clipped by 4 bases and J by 0 bases, with 13 bases between them. Looked up from germline, CDR1 is MDHEN and CDR2 is SYDVKM. The CDR3: CASSSGASNSGANVLTF. The CDR3 DNA is TGTGCCAGCAGTTCCGGGGCCTCGAACTCTGGGGCCAACGTCCTGACTTTC.

This clonotype has more than one count but fewer than ten. Here the CDR3 reads CSTRLAGDEQFF. CDR3 in DNA: TGCAGCACCCGACTAGCGGGAGATGAGCAGTTCTTC. The rearrangement joins TRBV29-1 to TRBJ2-1; 12 bases are a match to TRBD2. There are 12 residues in the CDR3. Germline V gives CDR1 SQVTM, CDR2 ANQGSEA. V dropped 8 bases and J dropped 8; count of bases not matched to a gene: 4.

This clonotype was seen a handful of times. J is TRBJ2-1 and V is TRBV6-2 or TRBV6-3, with 10 bases identical to TRBD1. CDR1 is MNHEY and CDR2 is SVGEGT in the germline V gene. Losses at the gene ends were 4 bases for V and 5 bases for J; bases not matched to a gene: 5. The CDR3 totals 15 residues. The DNA for the CDR3 is TGTGCCAGCAGTTGTTGGGACAGGGGTGACAATGAGCAGTTCTTC. This encodes CASSCWDRGDNEQFF.

The V call is TRBV5-4, the J call TRBJ1-5; 8 bases agree with TRBD1. CDR3 length: 17 amino acids. CDR1 is SGHNT and CDR2 is YYREEE in the germline V gene (reference sequence). The J segment lost 3 bases and the V segment lost 4 bases, leaving 12 bases of the junction unmatched. This CDR3 reads CASSRKVQGAINQPQHF. DNA for the CDR3: TGTGCCAGCAGCCGTAAGGTCCAGGGGGCGATCAATCAGCCCCAGCATTTT.

The chain joins TRBV18 to TRBJ2-1; TRBD2 aligns across 8 bases. V was clipped by 3 bases and J by 0 bases; unmatched bases: 7. Per the germline V gene, CDR1 is KGHSH and CDR2 is LQKENI. The CDR3 totals 17 residues. CDR3 nucleotides: TGTGCCAGCTCACCTGTAGCGGGGCCAAGCTCCTACAATGAGCAGTTCTTC. It yields the protein CASSPVAGPSSYNEQFF.

This clonotype came up many times. The chain carries TRBV12-3 or TRBV12-4 and TRBJ2-1, with 8 bases that match TRBD1. J gave up 6 bases and V 5 bases, and 9 bases lay outside the gene matches. The CDR3 has 15 amino acids. CDR3 residues: CASSPQQGVSNEQFF. CDR3 bases: TGTGCCAGCAGTCCGCAACAGGGGGTTAGCAATGAGCAGTTCTTC.